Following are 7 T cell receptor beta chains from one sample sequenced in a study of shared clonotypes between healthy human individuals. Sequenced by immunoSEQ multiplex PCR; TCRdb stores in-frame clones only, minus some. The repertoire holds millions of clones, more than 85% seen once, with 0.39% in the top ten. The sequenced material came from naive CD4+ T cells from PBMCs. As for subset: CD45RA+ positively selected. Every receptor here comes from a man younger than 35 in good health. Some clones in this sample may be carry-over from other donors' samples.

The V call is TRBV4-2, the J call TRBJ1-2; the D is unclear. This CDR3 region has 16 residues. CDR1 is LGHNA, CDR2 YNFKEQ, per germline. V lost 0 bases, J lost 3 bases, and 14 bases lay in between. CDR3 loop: CASSQDLRSSYYGYTF. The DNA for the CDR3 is TGTGCCAGCAGCCAAGATCTGAGGAGCTCCTACTATGGCTACACCTTC.

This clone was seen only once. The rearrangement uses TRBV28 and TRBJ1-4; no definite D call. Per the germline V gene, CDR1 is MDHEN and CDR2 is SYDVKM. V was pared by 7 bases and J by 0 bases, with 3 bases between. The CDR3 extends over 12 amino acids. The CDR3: CASTTTNEKLFF. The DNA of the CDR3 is TGTGCCAGCACCACAACTAATGAAAAACTGTTTTTT.

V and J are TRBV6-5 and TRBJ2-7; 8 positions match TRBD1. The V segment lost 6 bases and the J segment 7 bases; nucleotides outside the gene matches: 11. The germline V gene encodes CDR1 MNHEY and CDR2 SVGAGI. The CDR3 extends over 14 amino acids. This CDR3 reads CASRKDRGTREQYF. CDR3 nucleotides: TGTGCCAGCAGAAAAGACAGGGGTACGCGAGAGCAGTACTTC.

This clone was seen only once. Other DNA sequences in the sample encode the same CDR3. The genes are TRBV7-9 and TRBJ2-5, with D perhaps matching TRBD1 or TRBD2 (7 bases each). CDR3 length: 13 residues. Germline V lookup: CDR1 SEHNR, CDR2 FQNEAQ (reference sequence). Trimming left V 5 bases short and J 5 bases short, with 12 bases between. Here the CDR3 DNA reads TGTGCCAGCAGCCTCAGGGGGGGCGAGACCCAGTACTTC. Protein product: CASSLRGGETQYF. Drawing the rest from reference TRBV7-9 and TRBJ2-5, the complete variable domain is DTGVSQNPRHKITKRGQNVTFRCDPISEHNRLYWYRQTLGQGPEFLTYFQNEAQLEKSRLLSDRFSAERPKGSFSTLEIQRTEQGDSAMYLCASSLRGGETQYFGPGTRLLVL.

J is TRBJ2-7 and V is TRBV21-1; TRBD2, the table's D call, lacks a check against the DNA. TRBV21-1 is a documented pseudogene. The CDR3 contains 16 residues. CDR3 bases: TGTGCCAGCAGCGCGACTAGCGGCAGGCCCTCCTACGAGCAGTACTTC. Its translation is CASSATSGRPSYEQYF.

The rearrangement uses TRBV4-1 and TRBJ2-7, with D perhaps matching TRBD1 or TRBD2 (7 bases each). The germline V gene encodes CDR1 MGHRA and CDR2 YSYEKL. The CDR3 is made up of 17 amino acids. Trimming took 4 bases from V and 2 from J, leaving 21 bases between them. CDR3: CASSLEGGGSAPYEQYF. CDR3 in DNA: TGCGCCAGCAGCCTCGAAGGGGGCGGGAGCGCCCCCTACGAGCAGTACTTC.

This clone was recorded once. The CDR3 loop is CASSPTGTSGRAGELFF. The CDR3 nucleotides read TGTGCCAGCAGCCCGACCGGGACTAGTGGTCGGGCCGGGGAGCTGTTTTTT. The chain has TRBV7-3 and TRBJ2-2; 8 bases are shared with TRBD2. V lost 5 bases and J lost 6; bases outside the gene matches: 14. CDR3 length equals 17 residues. CDR1 is SGHTA, CDR2 FQGTGA, per germline.